This passage covers 24 T cell receptor beta chains from one sample sequenced in a study of blood T cell repertoires in COVID-19. The assay was immunoSEQ multiplex PCR, and TCRdb's table has in-frame clones only and misses some. The sample has about 39,000 clones; around 86% are singletons. The sample taken for sequencing was peripheral blood. The receptor source for this set is a man in his forties with active COVID-19.

In this sample, this clone turned up a few times. The chain uses TRBV28 and TRBJ1-2, with D tentatively TRBD1 (6 bases). Germline V lookup: CDR1 MDHEN, CDR2 SYDVKM. The length of the CDR3 is 13 residues. Trimming removed 6 bases at V and 8 bases at J, with 16 bases between. CDR3 amino acids: CASRSTGMRGYTF. The DNA for the CDR3 is TGTGCCAGCAGATCAACAGGGATGAGGGGCTACACCTTC.

Remarks on this clone: The same CDR3 is also encoded by other DNA sequences in this sample. The chain has TRBV7-9 and TRBJ2-3; no reliable D call. This CDR3 has 14 amino acids. Germline V gene data show CDR1 as SEHNR and CDR2 as FQNEAQ (reference sequence). V lost 7 bases and J lost 0, with 11 bases in between. The CDR3, as DNA: TGTGCCAGCACCTTGGGCGGAAGCACAGATACGCAGTATTTT. Its translation: CASTLGGSTDTQYF.

The rearrangement links TRBV9 to TRBJ2-2, with 7 bases fitting TRBD2. The trim removed 4 bases at V and 0 bases at J, leaving 9 bases unmatched. Germline assignment: CDR1 SGDLS and CDR2 YYNGEE. The CDR3 consists of 17 residues. In nucleotides, the CDR3 is TGTGCCAGCAGCACCCCCTTTGGGGGGGCGAACACCGGGGAGCTGTTTTTT. Protein: CASSTPFGGANTGELFF.

The chain recombines TRBV4-2 with TRBJ2-7; TRBD2 is a possible D gene (6 bases). V lost 3 bases to trimming and J lost 2 bases, with 29 bases between them. This CDR3 region has 20 residues. Germline assignment: CDR1 LGHNA and CDR2 YNFKEQ. The CDR3 is CASSQEPLAKDLPFAYEQYF. CDR3 nucleotides: TGTGCCAGCAGCCAGGAACCTCTAGCGAAGGACCTTCCATTTGCCTACGAGCAGTACTTC.

This sequence joins TRBV28 and TRBJ2-2; TRBD2 matches at 9 bases. V lost 3 bases and J lost 3; bases outside the gene matches: 5. CDR1 MDHEN and CDR2 SYDVKM come from the germline V gene. CDR3 size: 16 residues. The CDR3 DNA reads TGTGCCAGCAGTTTTGAGCTAGCGGGGCACACCGGGGAGCTGTTTTTT. It encodes CASSFELAGHTGELFF.

The V gene is TRBV19, the J gene TRBJ2-7; 10 nucleotides line up with TRBD1. The J segment lost 3 bases and the V segment lost 0 bases, leaving 5 bases of the junction unmatched. Germline V gene data show CDR1 as LNHDA and CDR2 as SQIVND (reference sequence). The CDR3 loop spans 16 amino acids. The CDR3 spells CASSIEPGQGSYEQYF. The CDR3 DNA sequence: TGTGCCAGTAGTATAGAACCGGGACAGGGGAGCTACGAGCAGTACTTC.

The J gene is TRBJ1-1, the V gene TRBV18, with D perhaps TRBD1 (5 bases). Germline CDR1 KGHSH, CDR2 LQKENI. The CDR3 has 17 amino acids. The germline V and J ends were trimmed by 2 bases and 6 bases, with 22 bases remaining between them. The CDR3 spells CASSPYARGRDLSEAFF. The DNA of the CDR3 is TGTGCCAGCTCACCATATGCCAGAGGCAGGGATCTGTCTGAAGCTTTCTTT. The complete variable domain, with remaining parts taken from reference TRBV18 and TRBJ1-1, reads NAGVMQNPRHLVRRRGQEARLRCSPMKGHSHVYWYRQLPEEGLKFMVYLQKENIIDESGMPKERFSAEFPKEGPSILRIQQVVRGDSAAYFCASSPYARGRDLSEAFFGQGTRLTVV.

The chain combines TRBV27 with TRBJ2-7; TRBD1 might be the D (6 bases). Trimming pared 4 bases from V and 0 bases from J, leaving 16 bases between. The V gene's germline CDR1 is MNHEY and CDR2 SMNVEV (reference sequence). This CDR3 is 16 amino acids long. CDR3: CASSSPQGLGSYEQYF. As DNA, the CDR3 is TGTGCCAGCAGTTCACCACAGGGTCTGGGCTCCTACGAGCAGTACTTC.

For the CDR3, the DNA is TGTGCCAGCAGCTTTGGGAGTGGGGTTGGCTACACCTTC. Residues: CASSFGSGVGYTF. The rearrangement joins TRBV7-9 to TRBJ1-2, with no clear D. V was clipped by 3 bases and J by 7 bases, with 12 bases between them. The CDR3 runs 13 residues. CDR1 SEHNR and CDR2 FQNEAQ come from the germline V gene (reference sequence).

V and J are TRBV5-8 and TRBJ2-3; TRBD1 matches 9 bases. Trimming took 3 bases from V and 5 from J; bases not matched to a gene: 7. Germline CDR1 reads SGHTS; CDR2 reads YDEGEE. This CDR3 is built from 15 residues. The CDR3 DNA reads as TGTGCCAGCAGCTCAAGGACAGGGGAAGGAGATACGCAGTATTTT. It encodes CASSSRTGEGDTQYF.

The rearrangement uses TRBV6-5 and TRBJ2-2; no reliable D call. Deletions cut 7 bases from V and 6 bases from J, with 18 bases between. The CDR3 covers 15 residues. Per germline, CDR1 MNHEY and CDR2 SVGAGI. Here the CDR3 reads CASTLRVELPGELFF. DNA for the CDR3: TGTGCCAGCACCCTACGGGTGGAGCTCCCCGGGGAGCTGTTTTTT.

This clone came up once. The chain joins TRBV28 to TRBJ2-5; 16 nucleotides line up with TRBD2. The CDR3 has 18 amino acids. With V trimmed by 8 bases and J by 2 bases, 11 bases remained unmatched. The germline CDR1 and CDR2 sequences are MDHEN and SYDVKM. This CDR3 reads CASSIPGLAGGYQETQYF. The CDR3 DNA follows: TGTGCCAGCTCAATACCGGGACTAGCGGGAGGGTATCAAGAGACCCAGTACTTC.

The V and J genes are TRBV21-1 and TRBJ1-2; the D call of TRBD1 is as the table states it, not checked on the DNA. TRBV21-1 is given as a pseudogene. CDR3 length: 14 amino acids. CDR3 coding DNA: TGTGCCAGCAGGTACACCGGGACAGCGTATGGCTACACCTTC. This gives the protein CASRYTGTAYGYTF.

This sequence joins TRBV7-3 and TRBJ1-1; no reliable D call. The CDR3 contains 13 residues. The V gene lost 5 bases and the J gene lost 2 bases, with 9 bases spanning the gap. CDR1 is SGHTA, CDR2 FQGTGA, per germline. This CDR3 is CASSQSGNTEAFF. The DNA for the CDR3 is TGTGCCAGCAGCCAATCAGGCAACACTGAAGCTTTCTTT.

The CDR3 region has the DNA TGTGCCAGCAGCCAGGACAGGGCTTACGAGCAGTACTTC. This codes for CASSQDRAYEQYF. The genes are TRBV5-4 and TRBJ2-7; 8 bases line up with TRBD1. From germline, CDR1 is SGHNT and CDR2 YYREEE (reference sequence). This CDR3 contains 13 residues. Trimming at V came to 4 bases and at J to 4 bases, leaving 4 bases not matched to a gene.

The chain carries TRBV18 and TRBJ1-1, with 11 bases matching TRBD1. Germline V gene sequence: CDR1 KGHSH, CDR2 LQKENI. CDR3 length: 17 amino acids. Germline trimming cut 3 bases from V and 1 base from J; bases unmatched to any gene: 7. The CDR3 spells CASSPGTGGGWNTEAFF. The CDR3 DNA sequence: TGTGCCAGCTCACCCGGGACAGGGGGAGGTTGGAACACTGAAGCTTTCTTT.

The V gene is TRBV5-1, the J gene TRBJ2-5; TRBD2 is a possible D gene (6 bases). Trimming shortened V by 0 bases and J by 2 bases, and 14 bases separated the two germline ends. The CDR3 is made up of 16 amino acids. CDR1 is SGHRS and CDR2 is YFSETQ in the germline V gene. The CDR3 nucleotides read TGCGCCAGCAGCTTGGCTTTAGCGGCTGGGCAAGAGACCCAGTACTTC. Protein: CASSLALAAGQETQYF.

V is TRBV18 and J is TRBJ1-2, with 8 bases identical to TRBD1. The germline V gene has CDR1 KGHSH and CDR2 LQKENI. J was trimmed by 3 bases and V by 6 bases; bases with no gene match: 3. The CDR3 has 13 amino acids. In DNA form, the CDR3 reads TGTGCCAGCTCCTCGACAGGGGACTATGGCTACACCTTC. It translates to CASSSTGDYGYTF.

The chain uses TRBV5-6 and TRBJ1-5; no definite D call. CDR3 length: 15 residues. Germline V gives CDR1 SGHDT, CDR2 YYEEEE. V was clipped by 3 bases and J by 6 bases, with 16 bases between them. The CDR3 protein is CASSSSKWAPQPQHF. The CDR3 nucleotides read TGTGCCAGCAGCTCTTCCAAGTGGGCGCCTCAGCCCCAGCATTTT. Complete variable domain (other parts from reference TRBV5-6 and TRBJ1-5): DAGVTQSPTHLIKTRGQQVTLRCSPKSGHDTVSWYQQALGQGPQFIFQYYEEEERQRGNFPDRFSGHQFPNYSSELNVNALLLGDSALYLCASSSSKWAPQPQHFGDGTRLSIL.

A few counts support this clone. The chain recombines TRBV3-1 (or the pseudogene TRBV3-2) with TRBJ2-2; TRBD2 aligns across 10 bases. CDR1 is LGHDT and CDR2 is YNNKEL in the germline V gene (reference sequence). This CDR3 region has 16 residues. V trimming: 1 base; J trimming: 7 bases; junction bases outside the gene matches: 6. The CDR3 DNA follows: TGTGCCAGCAGCCAAGCGCCTAGCGGGAGTGTCGGGGAGCTGTTTTTT. This translates into CASSQAPSGSVGELFF.

V is TRBV3-1 (or the pseudogene TRBV3-2) and J is TRBJ2-5, with 7 bases matching TRBD1. This CDR3 contains 13 residues. CDR1 and CDR2 from the germline V gene are LGHDT and YNNKEL (reference sequence). The trim removed 4 bases at V and 5 bases at J, leaving 4 bases unmatched. CDR3 nucleotide sequence: TGTGCCAGCAGCCGAGGACAGGTGGAGACCCAGTACTTC. It specifies CASSRGQVETQYF.

This rearrangement joins TRBV7-9 to TRBJ1-2; weak D call: TRBD1 (5 bases). The CDR3 is 14 amino acids. The V end lost 3 bases, the J end lost 4 bases, and 12 bases lay between the germline ends. The germline gives CDR1 SEHNR, CDR2 FQNEAQ (reference sequence). CDR3 protein: CASSFLGAGYGYTF. The CDR3 DNA sequence: TGTGCCAGCAGCTTCTTAGGGGCTGGCTATGGCTACACCTTC.

The J gene is TRBJ2-1, the V gene TRBV24-1, with 9 bases that match TRBD1. Unmatched junction bases numbered 2, after V lost 3 bases and J lost 3 bases. Per germline, CDR1 KGHDR and CDR2 SFDVKD. This CDR3 has 15 amino acids. In DNA, the CDR3 is TGTGCCACCAGTGATAAGGACAGGGGCTACAATGAGCAGTTCTTC. Translating it yields CATSDKDRGYNEQFF.

The chain combines TRBV18 with TRBJ1-1, with TRBD1 identical over 8 bases. The CDR3 runs to 16 residues. Germline V CDR1 and CDR2: KGHSH, LQKENI. The V segment lost 3 bases and the J segment 3 bases; nucleotides outside the gene matches: 9. CDR3 sequence (DNA): TGTGCCAGCTCACCCCAAGGGACAGGACCCTACACTGAAGCTTTCTTT. Its translation is CASSPQGTGPYTEAFF.